This T cell receptor beta chain came from a study of T cells after yellow fever vaccination. For this clonotype: Its antigen is currently unknown. A much more abundant neighbour one base away suggests this may be a read error.

In TCRdb, the 5' RACE reads were re-called with MiXCR into one record per CDR3 protein. The sample lists about 140,000 distinct CDR3 sequences, about 7% occurring once. Study-level results: Abundant clonotypes from the bulk population could have been carried over as contaminants into FACS-sorted repertoires.

This CDR3 comprises 16 residues. Germline loops: CDR1 KGHDR, CDR2 SFDVKD. The sequences come from CD4+ T cells sorted from PBMCs, collected 10 days after the yellow fever booster vaccination. The gene calls are TRBV24-1 and TRBJ2-1, with D unclear. This clonotype was obtained from a man aged 25 to 40 who received the YFV17D yellow fever vaccine. CDR3: CASSDRLAEAYNEQFF. CDR3 nucleotide sequence: TGTGCCTCCAGTGATCGTTTAGCTGAGGCTTACAATGAGCAGTTCTTC.